This T cell receptor (beta chain) emerged from a study of control samples from healthy donors and cancer patients. Using immunoSEQ multiplex PCR, the repertoire was profiled, and TCRdb retains in-frame clones only, with some absent. Among about 160,000 clones listed, approximately 94% were seen once. The CDR3 covers 14 residues. CDR1 is SEHNR and CDR2 is FQNEAQ in the germline V gene (reference sequence). The V segment lost 10 bases and the J segment 6 bases; nucleotides outside the gene matches: 10. The genes are TRBV7-9 and TRBJ2-3; 10 nucleotides line up with TRBD1. The clonotype was recovered from a man between 18 and 29 years old in good health. What was sequenced was blood. The CDR3 coding sequence is TGTGCCACCCCAAGGGGACAGGGGATCGATACGCAGTATTTT. As protein: CATPRGQGIDTQYF.